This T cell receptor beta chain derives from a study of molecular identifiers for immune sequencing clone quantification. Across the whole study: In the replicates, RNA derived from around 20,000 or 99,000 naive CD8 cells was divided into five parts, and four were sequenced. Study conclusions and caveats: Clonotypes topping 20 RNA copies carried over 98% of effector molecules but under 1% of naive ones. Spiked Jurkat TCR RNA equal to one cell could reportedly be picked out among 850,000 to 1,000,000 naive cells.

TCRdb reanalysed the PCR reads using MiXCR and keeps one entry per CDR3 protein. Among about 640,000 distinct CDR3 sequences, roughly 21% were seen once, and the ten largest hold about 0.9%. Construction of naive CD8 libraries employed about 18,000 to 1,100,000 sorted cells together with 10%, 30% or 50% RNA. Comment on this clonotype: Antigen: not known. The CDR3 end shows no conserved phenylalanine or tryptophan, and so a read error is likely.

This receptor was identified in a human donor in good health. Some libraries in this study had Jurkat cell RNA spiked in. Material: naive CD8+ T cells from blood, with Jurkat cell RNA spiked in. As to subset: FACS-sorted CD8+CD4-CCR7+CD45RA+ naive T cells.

This CDR3 reads CAISEMGMGSYSNQPQHS. The CDR3 DNA follows: TGTGCCATCAGTGAAATGGGGATGGGATCATATAGCAATCAGCCCCAGCATTCT. This sequence joins TRBV10-3 and TRBJ1-5; D ambiguous. The CDR3 sequence is 18 residues long. Germline loops: CDR1 ENHRY, CDR2 SYGVKD. Trimming cost V 3 bases and J 0 bases, with 18 bases left between them.